This TCR beta chain came from a study of technical replicates of blood from four donors. This clone was found once. Sequencing was performed with immunoSEQ multiplex PCR; in TCRdb, only in-frame clones are kept and a portion is missing. The sample records about 80,000 clones, 95% to 98% being singletons. With 6 bases removed from V and 5 bases from J, the gap between germline ends came to 19 bases. The CDR3 contains 15 residues. Germline V gene sequence: CDR1 MNHEY, CDR2 SVGAGI. This sequence was found in a human donor in good health. This rearrangement joins TRBV6-5 to TRBJ1-2; D possibly corresponds to TRBD1 (5 bases). Sample: T cells isolated from PBMCs. The CDR3 sequence: CASSSDTGQRYGYTF. In DNA, the CDR3 is TGTGCCAGCAGCTCCGATACCGGACAAAGATATGGCTACACCTTC.